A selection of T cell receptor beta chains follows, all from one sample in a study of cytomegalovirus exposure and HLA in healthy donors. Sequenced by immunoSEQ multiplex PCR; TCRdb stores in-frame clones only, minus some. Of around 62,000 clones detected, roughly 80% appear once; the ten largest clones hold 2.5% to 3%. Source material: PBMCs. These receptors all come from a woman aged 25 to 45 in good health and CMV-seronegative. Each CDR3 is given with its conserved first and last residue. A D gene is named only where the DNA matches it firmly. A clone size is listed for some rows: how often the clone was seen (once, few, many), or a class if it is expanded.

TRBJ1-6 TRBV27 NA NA TGTGCCAGCAGTTTTGGGGGCGTTAGTTCACCCCTCCACTTT CASSFGGVSSPLHF
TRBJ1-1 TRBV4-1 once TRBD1 TGCGCCAGCAGCCAAGGGTGGGGACAGGGGAACACTGAAGCTTTCTTT CASSQGWGQGNTEAFF
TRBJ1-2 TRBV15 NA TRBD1 TGTGCCACCAGTCAGGGACAGGACTATGGCTACACCTTC CATSQGQDYGYTF
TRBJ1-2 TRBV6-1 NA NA TGTGCCAGCAGTGAATACCGGACTCAATCTTTCTATGGCTACACCTTC CASSEYRTQSFYGYTF
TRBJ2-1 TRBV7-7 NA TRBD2 TGTGCCAGCAGCTTAGGTAGCGGGGGGCTAAATGAGCAGTTCTTC CASSLGSGGLNEQFF
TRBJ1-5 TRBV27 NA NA TGTGCCAGCAAGGCAGGCGATCAGCCCCAGCATTTT CASKAGDQPQHF
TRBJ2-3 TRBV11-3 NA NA TGTGCCAGCAGGCAAAGCAGGGAAGGTACGCAGTATTTT CASRQSREGTQYF
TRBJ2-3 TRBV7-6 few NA TGTGCCAGCAGCTTAAATCCGGGGGCAGATACGCAGTATTTT CASSLNPGADTQYF
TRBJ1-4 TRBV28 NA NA TGTGCCAGCAGTTTCGGACAGTGGCAGGAAAAACTGTTTTTT CASSFGQWQEKLFF
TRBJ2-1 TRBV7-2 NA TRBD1 TGTGCCAGCAGCTCCCGGGACAGAGCTTACAATGAGCAGTTCTTC CASSSRDRAYNEQFF
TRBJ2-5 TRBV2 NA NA TGTGCCAGCAGTGAGCCGAGGGATCAAGAGACCCAGTACTTC CASSEPRDQETQYF
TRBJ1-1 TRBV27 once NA TGTGCCAGTAAAGGACACGACCCCAGACCGAACACTGAAGCTTTCTTT CASKGHDPRPNTEAFF
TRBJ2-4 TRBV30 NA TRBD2 TGTGCCTGGAGTTTCGGGACTATATCCAAAAACATTCAGTACTTC CAWSFGTISKNIQYF
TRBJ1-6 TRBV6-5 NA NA TGTGCCAGCAGTTTAGGGGCTGGAAGGTTCCTCCACTTT CASSLGAGRFLHF
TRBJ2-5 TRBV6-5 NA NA TGTGCCAGCAGTTACTACAGAGCTAGCGAGACCCAGTACTTC CASSYYRASETQYF
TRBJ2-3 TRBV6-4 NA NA TGTGCCAGCAGTGACCCAGGGGCTAGCACAGATACGCAGTATTTT CASSDPGASTDTQYF
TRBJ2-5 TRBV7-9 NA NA TGTTCCAGCAGCTTCGGGGAGACCCAGTACTTC CSSSFGETQYF
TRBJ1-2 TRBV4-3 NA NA TGCGCCAGCAGCCAAGTATCAGGGAACAACTATGGCTACACCTTC CASSQVSGNNYGYTF
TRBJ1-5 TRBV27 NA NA TGTGCCAGCAGGCTAACCGAGGGCCTCAATCAGCCCCAGCATTTT CASRLTEGLNQPQHF
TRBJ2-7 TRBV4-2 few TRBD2 TGTGCCAGCAGCCAATTGGCGGCGGGACTAGCCTCCTACGAGCAGTACTTC CASSQLAAGLASYEQYF
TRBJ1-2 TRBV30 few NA TGTGCCTGGAGTGCAACCAGGACAGAGGCCTACACCTTC CAWSATRTEAYTF
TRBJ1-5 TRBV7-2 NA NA TGTGCCAGCAGCTTGGGACACAATAATCAGCCCCAGCATTTT CASSLGHNNQPQHF
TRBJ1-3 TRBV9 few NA TGTGCCAGCAGCGTACGGGGTTCTGGAAACACCATATATTTT CASSVRGSGNTIYF
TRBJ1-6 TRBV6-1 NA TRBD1 TGTGCCAGCAACAGGGGTAATTCACCCCTCCACTTT CASNRGNSPLHF
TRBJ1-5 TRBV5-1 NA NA TGCGCCAGCAGCTTGGCCCGGGATCAGCCCCAGCATTTT CASSLARDQPQHF
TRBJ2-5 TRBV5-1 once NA TGCGCCAGCAGCTTGGGACAGACGGTCCAAGAGACCCAGTACTTC CASSLGQTVQETQYF
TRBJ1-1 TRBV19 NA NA TGTGCCAGTAGTATAACAGGCGATAACACTGAAGCTTTCTTT CASSITGDNTEAFF
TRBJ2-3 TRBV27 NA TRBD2 TGTGCCAGCCACCAGCGGGGGGCGACCACAGATACGCAGTATTTT CASHQRGATTDTQYF
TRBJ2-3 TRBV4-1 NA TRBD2 TGCGCCAGCAGCCAAGTACTAGCGGGGGGCACAGATACGCAGTATTTT CASSQVLAGGTDTQYF
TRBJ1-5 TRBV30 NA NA TGTGCCTGGAGCGGAGGGAGCAATCAGCCCCAGCATTTT CAWSGGSNQPQHF
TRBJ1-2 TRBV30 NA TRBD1 TGTGCCTGGGGGACAGTATATGGCTACACCTTC CAWGTVYGYTF
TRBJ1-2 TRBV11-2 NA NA TGTGCCAGCAGCTTAGACGGAGGGTGGGGGGACTATGGCTACACCTTC CASSLDGGWGDYGYTF
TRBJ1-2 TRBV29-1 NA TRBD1 TGCAGCGCCCCATTAACCGGGACAGGGATCCCCTATGGCTACACCTTC CSAPLTGTGIPYGYTF
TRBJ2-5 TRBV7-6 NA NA TGTGCCAGCAGCTTAGCGCCTCAGGGCCAAGAGACCCAGTACTTC CASSLAPQGQETQYF
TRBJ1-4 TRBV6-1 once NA TGTGCCAGCAGTCGACAGACGACTAATGAAAAACTGTTTTTT CASSRQTTNEKLFF
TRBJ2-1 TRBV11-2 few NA TGTGCCAGCAGCTCCCAAGGGGGTTATAATGAGCAGTTCTTC CASSSQGGYNEQFF
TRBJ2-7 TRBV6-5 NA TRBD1 TGTGCCAGCAGTTTGACAGGGAATTTCTACGAGCAGTACTTC CASSLTGNFYEQYF
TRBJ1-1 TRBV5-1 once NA TGCGCCAGCAGCTTGGGTTCGCAGACAGTCCCTGAAGCTTTCTTT CASSLGSQTVPEAFF
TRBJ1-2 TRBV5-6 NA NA TGTGCCAGCAGCTATACGGACAGACCATATGGCTACACCTTC CASSYTDRPYGYTF
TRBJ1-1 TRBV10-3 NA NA TGTGCCATCAGTGCCAGGGAGGACACTGAAGCTTTCTTT CAISAREDTEAFF
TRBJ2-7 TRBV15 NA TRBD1 TGTGCCACCAGCAGCCTTGACAGGGTGGGCGTCTACGAGCAGTACTTC CATSSLDRVGVYEQYF
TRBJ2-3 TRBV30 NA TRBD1 TGTGCCTCCGGGACAGGGAGGGTCCCAGATACGCAGTATTTT CASGTGRVPDTQYF